In its sample, the clone carrying this TCR beta chain was seen many times. RNA transcripts served as the template for amplifying TCR beta CDR3 regions. Using the HTBI primer set, a first-round RT-PCR was run on the TCR CDR3. TCRdb re-analysed the multiplex PCR reads in MiXCR, keeping a single row per CDR3 protein. This sample has a few hundred thousand distinct CDR3 sequences, with around 18% found just once. The sample belongs to a study of T cells in Graves' hyperthyroidism and ophthalmopathy. PBMCs were sourced from more than 9 ml fresh peripheral blood. The specimen sequenced was blood. This receptor was obtained from a man aged 18-30 years with Graves' ophthalmopathy.

Here the CDR3 DNA reads TGCAGTGCTAGAGAGGGTTCAGAAATAAACTATGGCTACACCTTC. This gives the protein CSAREGSEINYGYTF. The rearrangement links TRBV20-1 to TRBJ1-2; D gene unclear. The V gene lost 0 bases and the J gene lost 2 bases, with 13 bases spanning the gap. The CDR3 runs to 15 residues. The germline CDR1 and CDR2 sequences are DFQATT and SNEGSKA (reference sequence).